Below are 9 T cell receptor beta chains sequenced from a single sample in a study of cytomegalovirus exposure and HLA in healthy donors (dated by TCRdb to the late 2010s). To prepare the library, the immunoSEQ multiplex PCR assay was applied. For the multiplex PCR, a mixture combining 60 forward primers for TCR Vbeta segments and 13 reverse primers for TCR Jbeta segments was used. In TCRdb, the immuneACCESS table is reduced to in-frame sequences with V and J assigned. These tables do not hold every clone; where another copy was compared, an unresolved V gene accounts for under half, and the others remain unexplained. Counted in this sample were fewer than 200,000 clones; about 85% of them appeared once. The top ten clones comprise 4.5% of the sample. What was sequenced was PBMCs. These receptors came from a woman aged 45-65 years in good health and CMV-seropositive.

The chain employs TRBV11-2 and TRBJ2-7; 10 bases map to TRBD1. CDR3 length equals 16 residues. V shed 4 bases and J 2 bases; nucleotides not matched to a gene: 8. In germline, CDR1 is SGHAT, CDR2 FQNNGV. The CDR3, as DNA: TGTGCCAGCAGCTCCATTTACGGGACAGGGGCCTACGAGCAGTACTTC. Amino acid sequence: CASSSIYGTGAYEQYF.

This chain joins TRBV5-1 and TRBJ1-3; D is ambiguous. Germline V gene data show CDR1 as SGHRS and CDR2 as YFSETQ. The CDR3 extends over 14 amino acids. Trimming took 4 bases from V and 2 from J, leaving 10 bases between them. The CDR3: CASSPPEPGNTIYF. In DNA form, the CDR3 reads TGCGCCAGCAGCCCGCCAGAACCTGGAAACACCATATATTTT.

The chain carries TRBV30 and TRBJ2-7; maybe TRBD2 (5 bases). The CDR3 has 14 amino acids. Trimming stripped 0 bases from V and 9 bases from J, with 18 bases between. Germline V gene data show CDR1 as GTSNPN and CDR2 as SVGIG (reference sequence). This chain's CDR3 is CAWSVLGDLGGQYF. CDR3 nucleotides: TGTGCCTGGAGTGTACTAGGTGACCTCGGAGGGCAGTACTTC.

V usage is TRBV5-1 and J usage is TRBJ1-1; a possible D gene is TRBD1 (5 bases). CDR1 and CDR2 (germline): SGHRS, YFSETQ. Trimming shortened V by 5 bases and J by 5 bases, and 16 bases separated the two germline ends. The CDR3 is 14 amino acids. The CDR3 DNA reads TGCGCCAGCAGTTTTAGTTTCAGGGAAACTGAAGCTTTCTTT. Encoded protein: CASSFSFRETEAFF.

The chain joins TRBV6-1 to TRBJ1-1; D is perhaps TRBD1 (5 bases). The V end lost 11 bases, the J end lost 1 base, and 17 bases lay between the germline ends. This CDR3 is 14 amino acids long. In germline, CDR1 is MNHNS, CDR2 SASEGT. The DNA of the CDR3 is TGTGCCGGTTCGGAGGGGTTGGGGAACACTGAAGCTTTCTTT. This sequence encodes CAGSEGLGNTEAFF.

This rearrangement joins TRBV25-1 to TRBJ1-4; no clear D gene. Germline loops: CDR1 MGHDK, CDR2 SYGVNS. The CDR3 runs 15 residues. Trimming stripped 3 bases from V and 7 bases from J, with 15 bases between. Here the CDR3 reads CASSDLASNGEKLFF. Here the CDR3 DNA reads TGTGCCAGCAGTGACCTGGCTTCAAATGGTGAAAAACTGTTTTTT. The full variable domain, in which reference TRBV25-1 and TRBJ1-4 provide the parts outside the CDR3, is EADIYQTPRYLVIGTGKKITLECSQTMGHDKMYWYQQDPGMELHLIHYSYGVNSTEKGDLSSESTVSRIRTEHFPLTLESARPSHTSQYLCASSDLASNGEKLFFGSGTQLSVL.

The chain links TRBV5-1 to TRBJ1-2, with 9 bases that match TRBD1. Per germline, CDR1 SGHRS and CDR2 YFSETQ. V trimming: 2 bases; J trimming: 8 bases; junction bases outside the gene matches: 7. The CDR3 extends over 14 amino acids. CDR3 sequence: CASSLQGAARGYTF. DNA of the CDR3: TGCGCCAGCAGCTTACAGGGGGCAGCGAGGGGCTACACCTTC. The full variable domain, rest sourced from reference TRBV5-1 and TRBJ1-2, is KAGVTQTPRYLIKTRGQQVTLSCSPISGHRSVSWYQQTPGQGLQFLFEYFSETQRNKGNFPGRFSGRQFSNSRSEMNVSTLELGDSALYLCASSLQGAARGYTFGSGTRLTVV.

The chain is built from TRBV7-3 and TRBJ2-1, with TRBD2 matching over 12 bases. V lost 5 bases, J lost 3 bases, and 11 bases stayed unmatched. CDR3 length equals 18 residues. Germline values: CDR1 SGHTA, CDR2 FQGTGA. Here the CDR3 reads CASSPLTRLAGDYNEQFF. The CDR3 bases are TGTGCCAGCAGCCCCTTGACCCGACTAGCGGGGGACTACAATGAGCAGTTCTTC.

Only a few counts were recorded for this clone. This chain joins TRBV18 and TRBJ2-7, with TRBD1 identical over 8 bases. CDR1 and CDR2 (germline): KGHSH, LQKENI. This CDR3 has 18 residues. Trimming cost V 8 bases and J 2 bases; bases outside gene matches: 20. The CDR3, as DNA: TGTGCCAGCCGACGCGGGCACAGGGGGTCGGAGAACCCCTACGAGCAGTACTTC. Residues: CASRRGHRGSENPYEQYF.